Presented here are 7 T cell receptor beta chains from one specimen sequenced in a study of identical twins. A single record per CDR3 protein comes from TCRdb applying MiXCR to the 5' RACE reads. Of approximately 600,000 distinct CDR3 sequences in the sample, 7% to 7.5% are singletons; the top ten hold less than 2%. In addition, the sample was reused for a study of yellow fever vaccine responses in identical twins.

The sequenced material came from PBMCs. The receptor source for this set is a woman aged 18-35 years in good health.

This clonotype was observed many times. V usage is TRBV12-3 or TRBV12-4 and J usage is TRBJ2-1; 11 positions agree with TRBD1. The CDR3 spans 17 residues. V lost 6 bases and J lost 5; bases outside the gene matches: 12. The CDR3 protein is CASSLSSAGQGDNEQFF. Here the CDR3 DNA reads TGTGCCAGCAGCCTCTCCTCTGCGGGACAGGGGGACAATGAGCAGTTCTTC.

The chain is built from TRBV20-1 and TRBJ1-4, with D possibly TRBD1 on 6 matching bases. CDR3 size: 14 residues. V lost 3 bases and J lost 7, with 15 bases in between. Germline V gives CDR1 DFQATT, CDR2 SNEGSKA (reference sequence). This CDR3 reads CSASPTGPGEKLFF. The CDR3 DNA follows: TGCAGTGCTAGTCCGACAGGTCCAGGTGAAAAACTGTTTTTT.

This clonotype occurred many times. The gene calls are TRBV12-3 or TRBV12-4 and TRBJ2-3; 8 positions match TRBD2. The CDR3 has 14 amino acids. V was clipped by 8 bases and J by 5 bases; unmatched bases: 9. CDR3 loop: CASGEAGVKDTQYF. For the CDR3, the DNA is TGTGCCAGCGGGGAAGCGGGAGTTAAAGATACGCAGTATTTT.

In its sample, this clonotype was seen many times. This sequence joins TRBV7-9 and TRBJ2-1, with 10 positions matching TRBD1. Germline V gene data show CDR1 as SEHNR and CDR2 as FQNEAQ (reference sequence). The V segment lost 5 bases and the J segment 7 bases; nucleotides outside the gene matches: 14. The CDR3 is made up of 17 amino acids. The CDR3 nucleotides read TGTGCCAGCAGCCTAAAAAGGACAGGGGGTACCTGGAATGAGCAGTTCTTC. Translation: CASSLKRTGGTWNEQFF. The whole variable domain, remainder taken from reference TRBV7-9 and TRBJ2-1, is DTGVSQNPRHKITKRGQNVTFRCDPISEHNRLYWYRQTLGQGPEFLTYFQNEAQLEKSRLLSDRFSAERPKGSFSTLEIQRTEQGDSAMYLCASSLKRTGGTWNEQFFGPGTRLTVL.

This clonotype turned up a few times. This chain links TRBV5-1 with TRBJ1-1; TRBD1 might be the D (6 bases). Trimming pared 4 bases from V and 1 base from J, leaving 14 bases between. This CDR3 is built from 15 residues. Germline-derived CDR1 and CDR2 are SGHRS and YFSETQ. The CDR3: CASSPPGGANTEAFF. The DNA of the CDR3 is TGCGCCAGCAGCCCGCCGGGGGGGGCGAACACTGAAGCTTTCTTT.

The chain has TRBV4-1 and TRBJ2-3; D call uncertain. V lost 4 bases and J 7 bases, leaving 12 bases between the germline ends. The germline V gene has CDR1 MGHRA and CDR2 YSYEKL. The CDR3 totals 13 residues. The CDR3 loop reads CASSPLTVNTQYF. The CDR3 DNA follows: TGCGCCAGCAGCCCCTTGACGGTAAATACGCAGTATTTT.

This clonotype was observed a handful of times. The gene calls are TRBV5-6 and TRBJ2-5, with unresolved D. This CDR3 is 14 amino acids long. CDR1 SGHDT and CDR2 YYEEEE come from the germline V gene. The V end lost 5 bases, the J end lost 5 bases, and 16 bases lay between the germline ends. This CDR3 is CASSPLLGYETQYF. As DNA, the CDR3 is TGTGCCAGCAGTCCCCTCCTAGGTTATGAGACCCAGTACTTC. Together with reference TRBV5-6 and TRBJ2-5, the CDR3 gives the full variable domain: DAGVTQSPTHLIKTRGQQVTLRCSPKSGHDTVSWYQQALGQGPQFIFQYYEEEERQRGNFPDRFSGHQFPNYSSELNVNALLLGDSALYLCASSPLLGYETQYFGPGTRLLVL.